The 27 T cell receptor beta chains reported below all come from one sample, sequenced in a study of monozygotic twins with inflammatory bowel disease. Each CDR3 protein gets one entry in TCRdb, which reprocessed the 5' RACE reads and gives no DNA. The sample totals roughly 140,000 distinct CDR3 sequences. Sequenced: blood. These receptors originate from a human donor with ulcerative colitis or Crohn's disease, or a healthy co-twin of an affected twin (not recorded which).

J is TRBJ2-7 and V is TRBV20-1; TCRdb picks TRBD1, but there is no DNA to check that call. Per germline, CDR1 DFQATT and CDR2 SNEGSKA (reference sequence). This CDR3 has 14 residues. CDR3 sequence: CSARGDRVFHEQYF.

The V call is TRBV7-8, the J call TRBJ2-2. Germline lookup yields CDR1 SGHVS and CDR2 FQNEAQ. The CDR3 contains 17 residues. CDR3 residues: CASSFSASGGHTGELFF.

The V call is TRBV7-2, the J call TRBJ2-7. The V gene's germline CDR1 is SGHTA and CDR2 FQGNSA. This CDR3 has 14 amino acids. CDR3 sequence: CASSLGSISYEQYF.

This chain connects TRBV6-1 to TRBJ2-2; TCRdb picks TRBD1, but there is no DNA to check that call. Germline V CDR1 and CDR2: MNHNS, SASEGT. This CDR3 spans 17 amino acids. CDR3 in amino acids: CASREEGTPSVPWELFF.

The chain is built from TRBV18 and TRBJ1-3; TCRdb picks TRBD1, but there is no DNA to check that call. The CDR3 consists of 18 residues. Germline V gene sequence: CDR1 KGHSH, CDR2 LQKENI. The CDR3 loop is CASSPRNPGQGPGNTIYF.

J is TRBJ2-5 and V is TRBV6-1; with no DNA, the TCRdb D assignment of TRBD1 cannot be verified. The CDR3 consists of 14 residues. Looked up from germline, CDR1 is MNHNS and CDR2 is SASEGT. The CDR3 loop is CASSDRTGRETQYF.

The chain carries TRBV27 and TRBJ1-4; TCRdb's D call of TRBD1 is untestable without DNA. Germline V gene lookup returns CDR1 MNHEY and CDR2 SMNVEV (reference sequence). CDR3 length: 16 residues. CDR3 residues: CASSPLKDRIEEKLFF.

CDR3 region: CASGQIQETQYF. The J gene is TRBJ2-5, the V gene TRBV6-5; the TCRdb D gene call, TRBD1, has no DNA to confirm it. Germline assignment: CDR1 MNHEY and CDR2 SVGAGI. This CDR3 contains 12 residues.

The chain has TRBV4-3 and TRBJ1-6; TCRdb proposes TRBD1, but this gene call is untestable without DNA. Germline values: CDR1 LGHNA, CDR2 YSLEER. This CDR3 contains 19 residues. The CDR3 loop is CASSQKTGFVSSLNSPLHF.

The gene calls are TRBV4-2 and TRBJ2-5; TCRdb picks TRBD1, but there is no DNA to check that call. Germline loops: CDR1 LGHNA, CDR2 YNFKEQ. This CDR3 spans 16 amino acids. The CDR3 spells CASSQDQSGVGETQYF.

V usage is TRBV20-1 and J usage is TRBJ2-1; the TRBD2 assignment by TCRdb is unverifiable without DNA. The CDR3 spans 17 residues. Germline V CDR1 and CDR2: DFQATT, SNEGSKA (reference sequence). CDR3 sequence: CSARDRASGGTYNEQFF.

The chain recombines TRBV6-6 with TRBJ1-2; the D gene TCRdb calls, TRBD1, cannot be checked with no DNA. This CDR3 is built from 13 residues. Germline-derived CDR1 and CDR2 are MNHNY and SVGAGI (reference sequence). CDR3 region: CASSYTGGYGYTF.

This chain uses TRBV7-3 with TRBJ1-1. The CDR3 has 13 residues. From germline, CDR1 is SGHTA and CDR2 FQGTGA. CDR3 sequence reads: CASSLSWNTEAFF.

The chain is built from TRBV29-1 and TRBJ2-4; the D call of TRBD1 rests on TCRdb alone, since no DNA is present to check it. In germline, CDR1 is SQVTM, CDR2 ANQGSEA. This CDR3 region has 16 residues. This CDR3 is CSVLRRTQGAKNIQYF.

The gene calls are TRBV15 and TRBJ2-7; no DNA is available, so the TRBD1 call from TCRdb remains unchecked. This CDR3 contains 17 residues. Germline V gene sequence: CDR1 LNHNV, CDR2 YYDKDF (reference sequence). The CDR3 region is CATSRGWGSGASYEQYF.

The J gene is TRBJ1-5, the V gene TRBV20-1; TCRdb returns TRBD1, unconfirmable since there is no DNA. The V gene's germline CDR1 is DFQATT and CDR2 SNEGSKA (reference sequence). The CDR3 spans 15 residues. This CDR3 reads CSARGQGYSNQPQHF.

This chain joins TRBV4-2 and TRBJ2-2; TCRdb designates TRBD1, a call that cannot be tested without DNA. Per germline, CDR1 LGHNA and CDR2 YNFKEQ. The CDR3 has 14 residues. The CDR3 region is CASSTGFNTGELFF.

The chain uses TRBV15 and TRBJ2-7. This CDR3 has 14 residues. Germline V CDR1 and CDR2: LNHNV, YYDKDF (reference sequence). CDR3 sequence: CASRDTVGTYEQYF.

The chain employs TRBV5-5 and TRBJ2-1; the D gene TCRdb calls, TRBD1, cannot be checked with no DNA. The germline V gene has CDR1 SGHKS and CDR2 YYEKEE (reference sequence). This CDR3 spans 16 amino acids. CDR3 region: CASSLRGPSSYNEQFF.

The chain combines TRBV5-6 with TRBJ2-5. CDR3 size: 15 residues. Germline assignment: CDR1 SGHDT and CDR2 YYEEEE. CDR3 protein: CASSLVSGLGETQYF.

The genes are TRBV6-1 and TRBJ2-5. CDR3 length equals 15 residues. The V gene's germline CDR1 is MNHNS and CDR2 SASEGT. The CDR3 is CASTVGSGFQGTQYF.

V is TRBV20-1 and J is TRBJ1-5; TCRdb returns TRBD1, unconfirmable since there is no DNA. Germline assignment: CDR1 DFQATT and CDR2 SNEGSKA (reference sequence). The CDR3 runs 14 residues. Here the CDR3 reads CSAPDRNSNQPQHF.

This rearrangement joins TRBV20-1 to TRBJ2-5; TCRdb's assignment of TRBD1 cannot be checked, as there is no DNA. This CDR3 has 13 amino acids. Germline-derived CDR1 and CDR2 are DFQATT and SNEGSKA (reference sequence). CDR3 sequence: CSAVGQGKETQYF.

The V gene is TRBV7-8, the J gene TRBJ2-7; TCRdb gives TRBD2 as the D gene, but with no DNA this cannot be confirmed. Germline values: CDR1 SGHVS, CDR2 FQNEAQ. The CDR3 has 14 residues. This chain's CDR3 is CASSHAGISYEQYF.

The chain links TRBV15 to TRBJ1-3; absent DNA, TCRdb's TRBD1 call cannot be checked. CDR1 and CDR2 from the germline V gene are LNHNV and YYDKDF (reference sequence). The CDR3 covers 13 residues. The CDR3 sequence is CATSAGGGNTIYF. Drawing the rest from reference TRBV15 and TRBJ1-3, the complete variable domain is DAMVIQNPRYQVTQFGKPVTLSCSQTLNHNVMYWYQQKSSQAPKLLFHYYDKDFNNEADTPDNFQSRRPNTSFCFLDIRSPGLGDTAMYLCATSAGGGNTIYFGEGSWLTVV.

This chain uses TRBV4-2 with TRBJ1-4. CDR3 length: 16 amino acids. The germline gives CDR1 LGHNA, CDR2 YNFKEQ. CDR3 region: CASSQGRGSTNEKLFF.

The V call is TRBV20-1, the J call TRBJ1-5; TCRdb indicates TRBD1, and absent DNA this call remains unverified. The CDR3 spans 15 residues. The V gene's germline CDR1 is DFQATT and CDR2 SNEGSKA (reference sequence). The CDR3 spells CSASPKTGSLQPQHF.